This TCR beta chain was captured in a study of blood T cell repertoires in COVID-19. Whole-study context: Some COVID-19 samples were acute and others convalescent; all came from the United States, Italy and Spain.

Germline values: CDR1 MRHNA, CDR2 SNTAGT. V was pared by 5 bases and J by 2 bases, with 15 bases between. The CDR3 spans 15 residues. Original analysis: Amplification from reference gene primers served as the basis for estimated nucleated cell counts. The repertoire was sequenced with immunoSEQ multiplex PCR; TCRdb's copy has only in-frame clones and lacks some. Clone size and V and J calls were adopted from that table, with D and trimming inferred from the DNA. Here the sample spans over 90,000 clones, about 86% being singletons. The sequence came from an older woman in a cohort sampled during active or convalescent COVID-19. The sequenced material came from peripheral blood. The chain has TRBV6-4 and TRBJ1-2; possible D gene TRBD1, 6 bases. DNA for the CDR3: TGTGCCAGCAGTACCAACTTGGGGGCGAACTATGGCTACACCTTC. Its translation: CASSTNLGANYGYTF.